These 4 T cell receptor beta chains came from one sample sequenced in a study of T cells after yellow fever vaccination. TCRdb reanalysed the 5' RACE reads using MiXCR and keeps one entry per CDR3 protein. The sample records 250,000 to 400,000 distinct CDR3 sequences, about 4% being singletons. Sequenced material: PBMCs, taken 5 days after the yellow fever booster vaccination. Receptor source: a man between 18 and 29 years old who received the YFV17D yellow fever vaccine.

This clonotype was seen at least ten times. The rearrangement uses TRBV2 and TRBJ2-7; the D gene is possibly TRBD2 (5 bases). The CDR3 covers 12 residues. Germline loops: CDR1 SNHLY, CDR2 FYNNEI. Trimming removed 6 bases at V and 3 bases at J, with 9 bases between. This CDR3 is CASRGSGYEQYF. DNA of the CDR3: TGTGCCAGCAGGGGGAGCGGCTACGAGCAGTACTTC.

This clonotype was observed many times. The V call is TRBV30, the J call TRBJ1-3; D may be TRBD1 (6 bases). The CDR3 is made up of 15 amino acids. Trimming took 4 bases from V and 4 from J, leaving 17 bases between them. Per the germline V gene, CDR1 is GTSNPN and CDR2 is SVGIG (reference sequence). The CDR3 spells CAWTHPGQPGNTIYF. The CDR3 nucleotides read TGTGCCTGGACCCACCCCGGACAGCCGGGAAACACCATATATTTT.

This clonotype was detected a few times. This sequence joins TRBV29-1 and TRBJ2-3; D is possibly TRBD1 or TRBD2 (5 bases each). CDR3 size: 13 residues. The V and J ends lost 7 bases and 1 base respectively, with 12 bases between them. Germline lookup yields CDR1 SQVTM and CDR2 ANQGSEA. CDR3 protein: CSAPSGRTDTQYF. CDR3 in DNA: TGCAGCGCCCCGTCGGGGCGCACAGATACGCAGTATTTT.

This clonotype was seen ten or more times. CDR3: CASRPGAGQETQYF. In DNA form, the CDR3 reads TGTGCCAGCAGGCCCGGGGCAGGTCAAGAGACCCAGTACTTC. This chain connects TRBV6-1 to TRBJ2-5; D possibly matches TRBD1 or TRBD2 (5 bases each). CDR3 length: 14 amino acids. Between the trimmed V and J ends, which lost 6 bases and 2 bases, there was a span of 13 bases. Germline CDR1 reads MNHNS; CDR2 reads SASEGT.